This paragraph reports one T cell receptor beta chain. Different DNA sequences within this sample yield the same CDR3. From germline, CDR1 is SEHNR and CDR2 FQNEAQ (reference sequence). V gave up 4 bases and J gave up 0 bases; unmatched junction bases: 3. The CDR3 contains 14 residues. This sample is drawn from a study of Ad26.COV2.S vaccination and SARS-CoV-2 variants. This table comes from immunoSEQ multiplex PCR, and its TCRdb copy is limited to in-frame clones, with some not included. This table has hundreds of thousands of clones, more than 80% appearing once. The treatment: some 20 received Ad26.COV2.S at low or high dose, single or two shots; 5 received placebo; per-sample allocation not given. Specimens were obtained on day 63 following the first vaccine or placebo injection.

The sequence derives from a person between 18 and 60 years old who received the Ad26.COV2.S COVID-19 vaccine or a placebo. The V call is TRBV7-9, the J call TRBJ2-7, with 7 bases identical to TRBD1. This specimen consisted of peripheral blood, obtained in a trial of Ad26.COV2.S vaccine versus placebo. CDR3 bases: TGTGCCAGCAGCTCTGGGACAGCCTCCTACGAGCAGTACTTC. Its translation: CASSSGTASYEQYF.